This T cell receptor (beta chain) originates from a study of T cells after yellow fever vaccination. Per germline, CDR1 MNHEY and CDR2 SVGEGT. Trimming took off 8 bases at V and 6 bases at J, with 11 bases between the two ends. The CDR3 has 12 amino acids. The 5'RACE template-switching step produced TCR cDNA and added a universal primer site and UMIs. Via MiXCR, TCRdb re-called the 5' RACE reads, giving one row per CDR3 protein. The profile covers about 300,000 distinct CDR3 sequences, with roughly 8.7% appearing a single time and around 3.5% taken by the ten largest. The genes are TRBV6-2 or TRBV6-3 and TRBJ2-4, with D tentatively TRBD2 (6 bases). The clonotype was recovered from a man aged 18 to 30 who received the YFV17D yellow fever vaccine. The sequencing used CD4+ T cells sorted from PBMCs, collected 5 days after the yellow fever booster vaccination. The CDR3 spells CASGPGGNIQYF. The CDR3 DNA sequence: TGTGCCAGCGGACCCGGGGGAAACATTCAGTACTTC.